The TCR beta chain described here comes from a study of PD-L1 blockade in urothelial cancer. Study context: Blood analysis occurred 3 weeks (second dose) and 6 weeks after treatment start. The median number of T cells present in blood samples was some 140,000. The study, taken as a whole, reports: Below-median pretreatment blood TCR clonality predicted better survival.

This CDR3 comprises 11 residues. Germline V gene lookup returns CDR1 SQVTM and CDR2 ANQGSEA. Trimming left V 6 bases short and J 7 bases short, with 10 bases between. As to time point: peripheral blood 6 weeks after treatment start. Patients presented with locally advanced or metastatic urothelial carcinoma. TCRdb keeps only in-frame clones here, not all; method: immunoSEQ multiplex PCR. The sample lists under 55,000 clones; 82% were seen once. Details on this clone: The antigen is undetermined.

V is TRBV29-1 and J is TRBJ1-3, with D perhaps matching TRBD1 (5 bases). The TCR sequence derives from a man in his sixties with urothelial cancer. The sample consisted of PBMCs, taken around atezolizumab (anti-PD-L1) treatment. In DNA form, the CDR3 reads TGCAGCGTCCCAGACAGCAACACCATATATTTT. Translation gives CSVPDSNTIYF.